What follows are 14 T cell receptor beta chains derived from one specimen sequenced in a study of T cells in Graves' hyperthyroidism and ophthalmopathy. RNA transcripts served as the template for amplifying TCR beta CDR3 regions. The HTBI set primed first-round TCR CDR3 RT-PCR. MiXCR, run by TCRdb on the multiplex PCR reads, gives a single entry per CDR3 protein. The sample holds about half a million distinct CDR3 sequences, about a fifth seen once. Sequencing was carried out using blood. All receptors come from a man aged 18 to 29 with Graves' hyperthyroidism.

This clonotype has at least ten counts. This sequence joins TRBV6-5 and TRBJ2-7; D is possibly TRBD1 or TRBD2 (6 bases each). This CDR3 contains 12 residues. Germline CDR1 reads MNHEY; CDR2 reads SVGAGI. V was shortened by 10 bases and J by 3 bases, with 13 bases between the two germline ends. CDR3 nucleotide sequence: TGTGCCATACGGGGGCAAAACTACGAGCAGTACTTC. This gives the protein CAIRGQNYEQYF.

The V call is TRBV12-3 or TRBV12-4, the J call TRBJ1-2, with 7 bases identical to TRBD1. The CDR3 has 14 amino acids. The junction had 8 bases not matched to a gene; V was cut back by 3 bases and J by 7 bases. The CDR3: CASSLTGFLGGYTF. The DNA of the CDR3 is TGTGCCAGCAGTTTGACAGGGTTTTTGGGTGGCTACACCTTC.

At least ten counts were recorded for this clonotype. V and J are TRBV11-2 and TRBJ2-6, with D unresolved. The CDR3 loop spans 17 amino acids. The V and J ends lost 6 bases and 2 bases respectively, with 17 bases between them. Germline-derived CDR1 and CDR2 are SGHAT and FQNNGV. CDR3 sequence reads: CASRRGSWIPGANVLTF. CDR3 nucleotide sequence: TGTGCCAGCAGGAGAGGTTCCTGGATTCCTGGGGCCAACGTCCTGACTTTC.

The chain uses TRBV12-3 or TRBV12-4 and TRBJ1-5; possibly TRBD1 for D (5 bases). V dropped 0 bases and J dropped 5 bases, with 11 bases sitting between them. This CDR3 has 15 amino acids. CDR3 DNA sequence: TGTGCCAGCAGTTTAGCGGGCAGGGCCGATCAGCCCCAGCATTTT. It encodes CASSLAGRADQPQHF.

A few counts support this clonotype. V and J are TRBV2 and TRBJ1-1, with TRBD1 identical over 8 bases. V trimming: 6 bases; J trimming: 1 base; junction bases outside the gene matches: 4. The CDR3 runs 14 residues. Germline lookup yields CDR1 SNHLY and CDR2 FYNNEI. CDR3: CASRIDRGNTEAFF. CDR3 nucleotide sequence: TGTGCCAGCAGGATCGACAGGGGGAACACTGAAGCTTTCTTT. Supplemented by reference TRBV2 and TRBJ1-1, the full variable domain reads EPEVTQTPSHQVTQMGQEVILRCVPISNHLYFYWYRQILGQKVEFLVSFYNNEISEKSEIFDDQFSVERPDGSNFTLKIRSTKLEDSAMYFCASRIDRGNTEAFFGQGTRLTVV.

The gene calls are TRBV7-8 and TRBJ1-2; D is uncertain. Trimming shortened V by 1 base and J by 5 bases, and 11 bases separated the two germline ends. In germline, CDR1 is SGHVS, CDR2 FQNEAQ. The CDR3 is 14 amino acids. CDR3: CASSLGSVGYGYTF. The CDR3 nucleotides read TGTGCCAGCAGCTTAGGCAGCGTCGGATATGGCTACACCTTC.

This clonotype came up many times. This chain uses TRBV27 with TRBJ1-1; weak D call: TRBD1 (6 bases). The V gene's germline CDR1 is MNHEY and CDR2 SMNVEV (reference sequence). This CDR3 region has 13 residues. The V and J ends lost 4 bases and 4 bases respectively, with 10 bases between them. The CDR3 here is CASSSSRGTEAFF. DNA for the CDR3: TGTGCCAGCAGTTCTTCCAGGGGCACTGAAGCTTTCTTT.

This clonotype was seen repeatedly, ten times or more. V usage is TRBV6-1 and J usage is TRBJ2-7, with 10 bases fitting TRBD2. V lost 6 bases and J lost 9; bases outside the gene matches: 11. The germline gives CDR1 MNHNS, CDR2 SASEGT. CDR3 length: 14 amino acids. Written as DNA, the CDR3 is TGTGCCAGCAGGCCCAGGACTAGCGGTGGCGGGCAGTACTTC. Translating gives CASRPRTSGGGQYF.

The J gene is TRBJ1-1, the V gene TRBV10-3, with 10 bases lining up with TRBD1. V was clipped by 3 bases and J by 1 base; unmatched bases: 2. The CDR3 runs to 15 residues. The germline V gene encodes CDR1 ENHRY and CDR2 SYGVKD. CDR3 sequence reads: CAISDGTGANTEAFF. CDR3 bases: TGTGCCATCAGTGATGGGACAGGGGCGAACACTGAAGCTTTCTTT.

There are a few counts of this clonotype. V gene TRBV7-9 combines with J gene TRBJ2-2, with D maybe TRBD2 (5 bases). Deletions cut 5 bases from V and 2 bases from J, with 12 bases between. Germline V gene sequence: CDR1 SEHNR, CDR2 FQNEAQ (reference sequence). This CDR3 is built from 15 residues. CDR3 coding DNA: TGTGCCAGCAGCCCCAGCGGTTTCAACACCGGGGAGCTGTTTTTT. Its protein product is CASSPSGFNTGELFF.

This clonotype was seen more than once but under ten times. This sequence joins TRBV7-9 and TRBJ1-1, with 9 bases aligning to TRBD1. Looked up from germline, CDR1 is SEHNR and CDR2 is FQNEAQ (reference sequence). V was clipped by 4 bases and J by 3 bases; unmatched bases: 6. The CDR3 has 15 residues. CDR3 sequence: CASSSTGGGDTEAFF. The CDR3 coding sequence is TGTGCCAGCAGCTCGACAGGGGGAGGGGACACTGAAGCTTTCTTT. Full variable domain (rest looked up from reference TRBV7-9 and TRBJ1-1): DTGVSQNPRHKITKRGQNVTFRCDPISEHNRLYWYRQTLGQGPEFLTYFQNEAQLEKSRLLSDRFSAERPKGSFSTLEIQRTEQGDSAMYLCASSSTGGGDTEAFFGQGTRLTVV.

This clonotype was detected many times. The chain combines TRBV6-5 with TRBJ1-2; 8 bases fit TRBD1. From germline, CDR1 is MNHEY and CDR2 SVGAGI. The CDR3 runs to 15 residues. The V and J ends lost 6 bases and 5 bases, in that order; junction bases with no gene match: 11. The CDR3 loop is CASRGYDRGGYGYTF. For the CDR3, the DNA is TGTGCCAGCAGGGGTTACGACAGGGGCGGATATGGCTACACCTTC.

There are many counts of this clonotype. The CDR3 sequence is CASSYLSPEDGYTF. CDR3 DNA sequence: TGTGCCAGCAGTTACTTGTCCCCCGAGGATGGCTACACCTTC. The rearrangement links TRBV6-2 or TRBV6-3 to TRBJ1-2, with D unclear. The V and J ends lost 1 base and 6 bases respectively, with 12 bases between them. CDR1 and CDR2 (germline): MNHEY, SVGEGT. This CDR3 has 14 residues.

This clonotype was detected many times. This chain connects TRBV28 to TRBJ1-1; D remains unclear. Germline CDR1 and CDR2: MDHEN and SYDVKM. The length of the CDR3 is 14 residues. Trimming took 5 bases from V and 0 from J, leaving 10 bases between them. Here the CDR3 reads CASSRALLNTEAFF. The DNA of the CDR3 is TGTGCCAGCAGTCGGGCCCTCCTGAACACTGAAGCTTTCTTT.